The rows below give T cell receptor beta chains drawn from one sample of a study of cytomegalovirus exposure and HLA in healthy donors. The assay was immunoSEQ multiplex PCR, and TCRdb's table has in-frame clones only and misses some. The sample has 90,000 to 110,000 clones; about 80% are singletons. The sample was PBMCs. These receptors were collected from a man aged 30 to 45 in good health and CMV-seronegative. CDR3s include the opening cysteine and the closing phenylalanine or tryptophan. D genes are given only for firm matches. Clone size is shown for a subset of rows, as once, few, many or a class of expanded clone.

d_gene,abundance,v_gene,j_gene,CDR3nt,CDR3aa
TRBD1,few,TRBV7-2,TRBJ2-5,TGTGCCAGCAGCTTAGGACAGGGAGAGACCCAGTACTTC,CASSLGQGETQYF
.,.,TRBV5-4,TRBJ2-3,TGTGCAACCTCCAGGGGAAGGACAGATACGCAGTATTTT,CATSRGRTDTQYF
.,few,TRBV7-2,TRBJ2-7,TGTGCCAGCAGCTTCAGCTCCTACGAGCAGTACTTC,CASSFSSYEQYF
.,.,TRBV19,TRBJ2-7,TGTGCCAGTAGTATCCGAGGTCCTTCCTACGAGCAGTACTTC,CASSIRGPSYEQYF
TRBD1,.,TRBV5-1,TRBJ1-5,TGCGCCAGCAGCCGGGACAGGGGTGATCAGCCCCAGCATTTT,CASSRDRGDQPQHF
.,.,TRBV6-1,TRBJ1-5,TGTGCCAGCAGTGTTTCTTACCCTTCAGATTCTCAGCCCCAGCATTTT,CASSVSYPSDSQPQHF
.,.,TRBV18,TRBJ1-2,TGTGCCAGCTCACCCCCCGCGGCAGGGCCGGGCTATGGCTACACCTTC,CASSPPAAGPGYGYTF
TRBD1,.,TRBV4-3,TRBJ1-2,TGCGCCAGTAATTACCACAGGGGGCAGAACTATGGCTACACCTTC,CASNYHRGQNYGYTF
.,.,TRBV28,TRBJ1-5,TGTGCCAGCAGTTTCGACGGAGAAGTACATAGCAATCAGCCCCAGCATTTT,CASSFDGEVHSNQPQHF
.,.,TRBV25-1,TRBJ1-1,TGTGCCAGCAGTGAAGTTGGTAGGGGGAACACTGAAGCTTTCTTT,CASSEVGRGNTEAFF
.,once,TRBV5-4,TRBJ2-7,TGTGCCAGCAGCTGGGGCATTTCCTACGAGCAGTACTTC,CASSWGISYEQYF
TRBD1,.,TRBV9,TRBJ1-1,TGTGCCAGCAGCGTCGCTACCGGGACAGACGGGAACACTGAAGCTTTCTTT,CASSVATGTDGNTEAFF
TRBD2,.,TRBV28,TRBJ2-5,TGTGCCAGCAGCCGACCCACCGGGACTAGCGGCGCCTTTGGCCAAGAGACCCAGTACTTC,CASSRPTGTSGAFGQETQYF
.,.,TRBV7-2,TRBJ1-2,TGTGCCAGCAGGAAGACAGCCGGAGCTAACTATGGCTACACCTTC,CASRKTAGANYGYTF
TRBD1,.,TRBV5-1,TRBJ2-7,TGCGCCAGCAGCTTGGACAGGGGTTTATACGAGCAGTACTTC,CASSLDRGLYEQYF
TRBD2,once,TRBV9,TRBJ2-3,TGTGCCAGCAGCTCCCGCGGGGGGGCAGATACGCAGTATTTT,CASSSRGGADTQYF